A selection of T cell receptor beta chains follows, all from one sample in a study of blood T cells in healthy people across ages. TCRdb processed the 5' RACE reads anew with MiXCR; each CDR3 protein has one entry. The profile shows around 1,700,000 distinct CDR3 sequences, about 30% of them singletons. The sequenced material came from blood. The source of these receptors is a woman aged 25 to 39 in good health. CDR3s include the opening cysteine and the closing phenylalanine or tryptophan. The order of the fields is CDR3 protein, CDR3 DNA, V gene, J gene, clone size, D gene. A D gene is named only where the DNA matches it firmly. Size tells how often a clone was seen (once, few, many) or the class of an expanded clone, and some rows leave it out.

CASRADRGHGGYTF	TGTGCCAGCAGGGCCGACAGGGGGCACGGAGGCTACACCTTC	TRBV2	TRBJ1-2	few	TRBD1
CASSTLQGRGETQYF	TGTGCCAGCAGTACTCTACAGGGAAGGGGAGAGACCCAGTACTTC	TRBV12-3/TRBV12-4	TRBJ2-5	many	NA
CASSLDRLEAFF	TGTGCCAGCAGTTTGGATCGGCTAGAAGCTTTCTTT	TRBV12-3/TRBV12-4	TRBJ1-1	NA	NA
CSGSQGLGEKLFF	TGCAGTGGCAGTCAGGGGCTCGGGGAAAAACTGTTTTTT	TRBV20-1	TRBJ1-4	NA	NA
CASSPTGVVYEQYF	TGTGCCAGCAGCCCGACAGGAGTTGTCTACGAGCAGTACTTC	TRBV3-1	TRBJ2-7	few	NA
CASSYNTARNFEGYTF	TGTGCCAGCAGCTATAACACTGCCAGGAATTTTGAAGGCTACACCTTC	TRBV4-2	TRBJ1-2	few	NA
CASNFATEAFF	TGTGCGTCGAACTTCGCGACTGAAGCTTTCTTT	TRBV2	TRBJ1-1	NA	NA
CASSSAFTSGKVSDTQYF	TGTGCCAGCAGCTCAGCCTTTACTAGCGGGAAAGTATCAGATACGCAGTATTTT	TRBV5-4	TRBJ2-3	NA	TRBD2
CSARTSGINNEQFF	TGCAGTGCTAGGACTAGCGGGATTAACAATGAGCAGTTCTTC	TRBV20-1	TRBJ2-1	few	TRBD2
CASSLEGESRIYEQYF	TGTGCCAGCAGTTTGGAAGGAGAATCGCGGATCTACGAGCAGTACTTC	TRBV12-3/TRBV12-4	TRBJ2-7	NA	NA
CASSPDDEKLFF	TGCGCCAGCAGCCCGGATGATGAAAAACTGTTTTTT	TRBV5-1	TRBJ1-4	NA	NA
CAGSGLTSDEQYF	TGTGCCGGCAGCGGCCTGACTAGCGACGAGCAGTACTTC	TRBV7-2	TRBJ2-7	few	TRBD2
CASSPGTGSPWETQYF	TGTGCCAGCAGCCCCGGGACAGGGTCCCCGTGGGAGACCCAGTACTTC	TRBV7-3	TRBJ2-5	NA	TRBD1
CASRQETDPYNEQFF	TGTGCCAGCAGACAAGAAACCGACCCCTACAATGAGCAGTTCTTC	TRBV25-1	TRBJ2-1	few	NA
CATSDFGAGLGEQFF	TGTGCCACCAGTGATTTCGGGGCTGGTTTAGGGGAGCAGTTCTTC	TRBV24-1	TRBJ2-1	few	NA
CASNPDSFSGANVLTF	TGCGCCAGCAACCCGGACAGCTTCTCTGGGGCCAACGTCCTGACTTTC	TRBV5-1	TRBJ2-6	few	NA
CASSQSPKGPRDRDGYTF	TGCGCCAGCAGCCAATCCCCAAAGGGACCCCGGGACAGGGATGGCTACACCTTC	TRBV4-1	TRBJ1-2	NA	TRBD1
CASRSMGDTDTQYF	TGTGCCAGCAGGTCGATGGGGGACACAGATACGCAGTATTTT	TRBV7-3	TRBJ2-3	NA	NA
CASRLQGNEQFF	TGTGCCAGCAGACTACAGGGAAATGAGCAGTTCTTC	TRBV14	TRBJ2-1	many	NA
CASSSPYSGDYEQYF	TGTGCCAGCAGCTCCCCCTATAGCGGGGACTACGAGCAGTACTTC	TRBV7-9	TRBJ2-7	NA	TRBD2
CASRDLAENIQYF	TGCGCCAGCAGGGATCTAGCCGAAAACATTCAGTACTTC	TRBV5-1	TRBJ2-4	NA	NA
CASSLGRGIDEQFF	TGCGCCAGCAGCTTGGGTAGAGGGATCGATGAGCAGTTCTTC	TRBV5-1	TRBJ2-1	NA	NA
CASSLEGRAYNEQFF	TGCGCCAGCAGCTTGGAAGGCAGGGCCTACAATGAGCAGTTCTTC	TRBV5-1	TRBJ2-1	NA	NA
CASSLILFGNQPQHF	TGTGCCAGCAGCTTAATCTTGTTTGGGAATCAGCCCCAGCATTTT	TRBV7-2	TRBJ1-5	few	NA
CASSVVGSGANVLTF	TGTGCCAGCAGCGTCGTAGGTTCCGGGGCCAACGTCCTGACTTTC	TRBV9	TRBJ2-6	many	NA
CASTFSGPTDTQYF	TGTGCCAGCACCTTTAGCGGACCCACAGATACGCAGTATTTT	TRBV12-3/TRBV12-4	TRBJ2-3	NA	NA
CANSPPTTDTQYF	TGTGCCAACAGCCCACCAACCACAGATACGCAGTATTTT	TRBV7-3	TRBJ2-3	few	NA
CASSSGTGRNEKLFF	TGTGCCAGCAGCAGCGGGACAGGGCGGAATGAAAAACTGTTTTTT	TRBV7-9	TRBJ1-4	NA	TRBD1
CASSRGDVDYGYTF	TGCGCCAGCAGCCGCGGAGACGTGGACTATGGCTACACCTTC	TRBV5-1	TRBJ1-2	NA	NA
CASSLGPGQRYEQFF	TGTGCCAGCAGCTTAGGACCTGGCCAAAGGTATGAGCAGTTCTTC	TRBV11-1	TRBJ2-1	NA	NA
CASSFGRAFQETQYF	TGTGCCAGCAGTTTCGGCAGGGCTTTCCAAGAGACCCAGTACTTC	TRBV12-3/TRBV12-4	TRBJ2-5	many	NA
CSVYLAGGRYEQYF	TGCAGCGTGTACCTAGCGGGAGGGCGGTACGAGCAGTACTTC	TRBV29-1	TRBJ2-7	few	TRBD2
CSYRAGAQETQYF	TGCAGCTACCGGGCAGGGGCTCAAGAGACCCAGTACTTC	TRBV29-1	TRBJ2-5	NA	NA
CSARDNTSYNEKLFF	TGCAGTGCTAGAGACAACACCTCCTACAATGAAAAACTGTTTTTT	TRBV20-1	TRBJ1-4	NA	NA
CSAQSGRAIVTDTQYF	TGCAGTGCCCAAAGCGGGAGGGCCATCGTCACAGATACGCAGTATTTT	TRBV20-1	TRBJ2-3	NA	TRBD2
CASSWDWAPYNEQYF	TGTGCCAGCAGCTGGGACTGGGCGCCCTACAATGAGCAGTACTTC	TRBV7-3	TRBJ2-4	NA	NA
CSVEGRESTDTQYF	TGCAGCGTTGAGGGGCGGGAGTCCACAGATACGCAGTATTTT	TRBV29-1	TRBJ2-3	NA	TRBD2
CASSGQDRGFYGYTF	TGTGCCAGCAGCGGACAGGACAGGGGATTTTATGGCTACACCTTC	TRBV7-9	TRBJ1-2	few	TRBD1
CASSLGPRPVVSYGYTF	TGTGCCAGCAGCTTAGGTCCACGTCCCGTGGTTTCCTATGGCTACACCTTC	TRBV7-2	TRBJ1-2	NA	NA
CSAPDRVSQETQYF	TGCAGTGCTCCCGACCGGGTCAGTCAAGAGACCCAGTACTTC	TRBV20-1	TRBJ2-5	few	NA